This entry describes one T cell receptor (beta chain). Germline CDR1 and CDR2: LNHDA and SQIVND (reference sequence). Trimming took off 6 bases at V and 0 bases at J, with 13 bases between the two ends. This CDR3 is built from 15 residues. This sample is part of a study of blood T cell repertoires in COVID-19. Study details: The United States, Italy and Spain supplied acute and convalescent COVID-19 samples. T cells, B-cell-depleted T cells, or PBMCs supplied cDNA or gDNA.

In the study's own analysis: It was from reference gene primer amplification that nucleated cell counts were estimated. The table came from immunoSEQ multiplex PCR; TCRdb's copy has only in-frame clones and leaves some out. That table is the source of V, J and clone size, and D and trimming were worked out from the DNA. The sample has about 80,000 clones, about 90% seen once. Sequenced: peripheral blood. This clonotype was sampled from a woman of 80 years or more with active or convalescent COVID-19. The J gene is TRBJ2-3, the V gene TRBV19; D possibly corresponds to TRBD2 (5 bases). The CDR3 coding sequence is TGTGCCAGTAGACCCGCGGGTCCTAGCACAGATACGCAGTATTTT. Encoded protein: CASRPAGPSTDTQYF.